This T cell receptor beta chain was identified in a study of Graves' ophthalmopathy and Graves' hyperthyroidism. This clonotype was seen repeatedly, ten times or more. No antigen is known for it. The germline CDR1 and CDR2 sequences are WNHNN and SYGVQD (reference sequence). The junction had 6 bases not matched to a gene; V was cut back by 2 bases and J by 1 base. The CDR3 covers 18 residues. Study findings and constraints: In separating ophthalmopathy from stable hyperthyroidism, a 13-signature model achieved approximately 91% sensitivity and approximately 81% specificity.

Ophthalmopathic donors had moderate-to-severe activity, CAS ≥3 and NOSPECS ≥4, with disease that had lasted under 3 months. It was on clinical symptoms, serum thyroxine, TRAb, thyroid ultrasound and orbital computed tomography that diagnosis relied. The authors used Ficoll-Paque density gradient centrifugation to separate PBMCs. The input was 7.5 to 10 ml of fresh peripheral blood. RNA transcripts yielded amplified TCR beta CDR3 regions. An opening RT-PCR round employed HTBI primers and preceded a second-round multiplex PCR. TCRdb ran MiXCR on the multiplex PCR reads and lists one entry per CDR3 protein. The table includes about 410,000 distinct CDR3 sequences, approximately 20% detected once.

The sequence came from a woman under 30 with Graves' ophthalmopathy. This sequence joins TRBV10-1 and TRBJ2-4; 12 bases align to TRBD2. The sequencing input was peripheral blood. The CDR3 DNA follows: TGCGCCAGCAGTGAGACTAGCGGGAGGAAGATGGCCAAAAACATTCAGTACTTC. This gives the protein CASSETSGRKMAKNIQYF.